This T cell receptor (beta chain) originates from a study of T cell responses to AZD1222 COVID-19 vaccine. As concerns this clone: Its antigen is not known.

The length of the CDR3 is 13 residues. Deletions cut 6 bases from V and 3 bases from J, with 11 bases between. The V gene's germline CDR1 is ENHRY and CDR2 SYGVKD. Study results and limitations: Spike-wide coverage was observed for vaccine-associated CD4 TCRs, with dominant responses at 160-218 and 743-854. All repertoire sampling was performed exclusively after the peak T cell response. Nearly half of spike-specific TCRs reportedly go after variant regions that carry no mutations.

This table comes from immunoSEQ multiplex PCR, and its TCRdb copy is limited to in-frame clones, with some not included. The sample includes more than 95,000 clones, around nine tenths seen only once; the top ten take more than 1.5%. This chain uses TRBV10-3 with TRBJ1-1, with D maybe TRBD1 (6 bases). The clonotype originates from an adult who received the AZD1222 COVID-19 vaccine. Sequenced here: peripheral blood, sampled 28 days after the second AZD1222 dose. The CDR3 loop is CAISGQRDTEAFF. CDR3 DNA sequence: TGTGCCATCAGCGGACAGCGGGACACTGAAGCTTTCTTT.